The clone carrying this T cell receptor (beta chain) was seen only once. Germline assignment: CDR1 SGHNT and CDR2 YYREEE (reference sequence). CDR3 length: 14 residues. Between the trimmed V and J ends, which lost 0 bases and 9 bases, there was a span of 10 bases. This sample was included in a study of shared clonotypes between healthy human individuals. Study overall: A few men and two women, aged 18 to 49, were donors.

The method was immunoSEQ multiplex PCR; TCRdb's version includes in-frame clones alone and lacks a portion of them. The sample gives around 1 million clones, roughly 72% of which show up once; nearly 1.5% is in the top ten. The sequence was obtained from a man aged 18 to 29 in good health. Source material: memory CD4+ T cells sorted from blood. This sample's subset: CD45RA-negative fraction. The chain joins TRBV5-4 to TRBJ1-6, with D tentatively TRBD1 (6 bases). CDR3 amino acids: CASSLDRVVSPLHF. The CDR3 region has the DNA TGTGCCAGCAGCTTGGACAGGGTCGTTTCACCCCTCCACTTT.